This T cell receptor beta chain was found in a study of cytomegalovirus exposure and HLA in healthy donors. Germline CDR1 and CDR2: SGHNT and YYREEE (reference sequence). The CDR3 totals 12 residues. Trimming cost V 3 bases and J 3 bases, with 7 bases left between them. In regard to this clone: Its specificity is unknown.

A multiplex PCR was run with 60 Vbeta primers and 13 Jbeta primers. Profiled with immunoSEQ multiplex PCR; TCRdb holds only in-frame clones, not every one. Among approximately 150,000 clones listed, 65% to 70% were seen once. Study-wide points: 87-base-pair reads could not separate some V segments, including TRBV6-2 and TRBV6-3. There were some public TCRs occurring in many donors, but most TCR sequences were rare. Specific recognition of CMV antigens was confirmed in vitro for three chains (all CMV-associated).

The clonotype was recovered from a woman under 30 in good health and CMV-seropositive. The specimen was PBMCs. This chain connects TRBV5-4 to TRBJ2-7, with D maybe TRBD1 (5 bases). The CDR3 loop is CASSSGIYEQYF. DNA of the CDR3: TGTGCCAGCAGCTCAGGGATCTACGAGCAGTACTTC.